Listed below are T cell receptor beta chains from one sample, sequenced in a study of CD8 T cells in Susac syndrome. TCRdb reprocessed the immunoSEQ multiplex PCR reads with MiXCR, giving one entry per CDR3 protein. The sample lists some 250,000 distinct CDR3 sequences, almost 97% occurring once. The sequenced material came from CD4+ T cells from PBMCs. The receptors originated from a human donor with Susac syndrome. CDR3s include the opening cysteine and the closing phenylalanine or tryptophan. A D gene is named only where the DNA matches it firmly. A row's size may be missing; if present it is once, few, many or a size class.

J gene | V gene | D gene | clone size | CDR3 protein | CDR3 DNA
TRBJ2-7 | TRBV5-5 | - | once | CASSLAPGAYEQYF | TGTGCCAGCAGCTTGGCCCCAGGGGCCTACGAGCAGTACTTC
TRBJ1-1 | TRBV4-1 | - | - | CASSQKSIENTEAFF | TGCGCCAGCAGCCAAAAATCTATAGAGAACACTGAAGCTTTCTTT
TRBJ2-2 | TRBV20-1 | - | - | CSASPQLTGELFF | TGCAGTGCCAGTCCCCAACTCACCGGGGAGCTGTTTTTT
TRBJ1-2 | TRBV30 | - | - | CASEPGPIGTNYTF | TGTGCCTCAGAACCGGGACCCATTGGGACGAATTACACCTTC
TRBJ2-4 | TRBV7-2 | TRBD1 | - | CASSKFPGQGASIYF | TGTGCCAGCAGCAAATTTCCGGGACAGGGGGCCTCAATATACTTC
TRBJ2-5 | TRBV12-3/TRBV12-4 | - | - | CASSFGDTPGGETQYF | TGTGCCAGCAGTTTTGGCGACACCCCCGGAGGAGAGACCCAGTACTTC
TRBJ1-1 | TRBV2 | - | - | CASSSQGFTEAFF | TGTGCCAGCAGTTCGCAGGGGTTCACTGAAGCTTTCTTT
TRBJ2-1 | TRBV20-1 | TRBD2 | - | CSARDRVAGVNNEQFF | TGCAGTGCTAGAGATAGAGTAGCGGGGGTTAACAATGAGCAGTTCTTC
TRBJ1-2 | TRBV12-3/TRBV12-4 | - | - | CASSSGRRDGYTF | TGTGCCAGCAGTTCAGGACGGCGGGATGGCTACACCTTC
TRBJ1-2 | TRBV15 | - | - | CATSRESLAHGYTF | TGTGCCACCAGCAGAGAAAGTTTAGCCCATGGCTACACCTTC
TRBJ1-5 | TRBV29-1 | TRBD1 | - | CSVVDRDSNQPQHF | TGCAGCGTGGTGGACAGGGATAGCAATCAGCCCCAGCATTTT
TRBJ1-1 | TRBV6-5 | TRBD1 | - | CASSQNRDRHLEAFF | TGTGCCAGCAGTCAAAACCGGGACAGACACCTTGAAGCTTTCTTT
TRBJ1-4 | TRBV25-1 | - | - | CASSAMEGRGEKLFF | TGTGCCAGCAGTGCCATGGAGGGGCGAGGTGAAAAACTGTTTTTT
TRBJ2-7 | TRBV29-1 | TRBD2 | - | CSVEVAGAVSYEQYF | TGCAGCGTTGAAGTAGCGGGAGCAGTCTCCTACGAGCAGTACTTC
TRBJ2-1 | TRBV7-2 | TRBD2 | - | CASSLDSGGNEQFF | TGTGCCAGCAGCTTAGATAGCGGGGGCAATGAGCAGTTCTTC
TRBJ1-1 | TRBV30 | - | - | CAWSVRQEAFF | TGTGCCTGGAGTGTACGCCAGGAAGCTTTCTTT
TRBJ1-1 | TRBV29-1 | - | - | CSVADGLVVRRDTEAFF | TGCAGCGTTGCCGATGGGTTGGTTGTTCGAAGGGACACTGAAGCTTTCTTT
TRBJ2-5 | TRBV5-1 | - | - | CASSLGGTEETQYF | TGCGCCAGCAGCTTGGGTGGGACGGAGGAGACCCAGTACTTC
TRBJ2-3 | TRBV4-1 | - | - | CASSHRGADTQYF | TGCGCCAGCAGCCATAGAGGGGCAGATACGCAGTATTTT
TRBJ2-7 | TRBV12-3/TRBV12-4 | - | once | CASSPTGAASYEQYF | TGTGCCAGCAGCCCCACTGGGGCGGCCTCCTACGAGCAGTACTTC
TRBJ1-3 | TRBV5-1 | - | - | CASKGGSGNTIYF | TGCGCCAGCAAGGGGGGCTCTGGAAACACCATATATTTT
TRBJ2-1 | TRBV4-1 | - | - | CASSQQSGYNEQFF | TGCGCCAGCAGCCAACAAAGCGGCTACAATGAGCAGTTCTTC
TRBJ2-5 | TRBV4-2 | - | - | CASSQDEVRQETQYF | TGTGCCAGCAGCCAAGACGAAGTTCGACAAGAGACCCAGTACTTC
TRBJ2-1 | TRBV15 | TRBD2 | - | CATSRDRLSGSDEQFF | TGTGCCACCAGCAGAGATCGCCTTAGCGGGAGTGATGAGCAGTTCTTC
TRBJ2-7 | TRBV20-1 | TRBD2 | - | CSARRGLAGGSPYEQYF | TGCAGTGCTAGACGTGGACTAGCGGGAGGGTCCCCCTACGAGCAGTACTTC
TRBJ2-7 | TRBV29-1 | TRBD2 | - | CSVETSGMGDEQYF | TGCAGCGTTGAGACTAGCGGGATGGGGGACGAGCAGTACTTC
TRBJ2-5 | TRBV13 | - | - | CASSPVGRGQETQYF | TGTGCCAGCAGCCCCGTGGGGCGGGGACAAGAGACCCAGTACTTC
TRBJ2-5 | TRBV7-9 | TRBD2 | - | CASNPLAGETQYF | TGTGCCAGCAACCCACTAGCGGGAGAGACCCAGTACTTC
TRBJ2-5 | TRBV29-1 | TRBD2 | - | CSYSGLAEETQYF | TGCAGCTACTCGGGACTAGCGGAAGAGACCCAGTACTTC
TRBJ2-2 | TRBV20-1 | TRBD2 | - | CSARTSGRANTGELFF | TGCAGTGCTCGGACTAGCGGGAGGGCGAACACCGGGGAGCTGTTTTTT
TRBJ1-3 | TRBV30 | - | - | CAWRLKSGNTIYF | TGTGCCTGGAGATTGAAATCTGGAAACACCATATATTTT
TRBJ2-7 | TRBV7-9 | - | - | CASSLAGSRQYF | TGTGCCAGCAGCTTAGCAGGGTCTAGGCAGTACTTC
TRBJ2-7 | TRBV29-1 | TRBD2 | - | CSVLAGSYEQYF | TGCAGCGTATTAGCGGGGTCCTACGAGCAGTACTTC
TRBJ2-7 | TRBV7-2 | TRBD1 | - | CASSTGQGIIDEQYF | TGTGCCAGCAGCACCGGACAGGGGATTATCGACGAGCAGTACTTC
TRBJ1-1 | TRBV9 | - | once | CASSVKRNTEAFF | TGTGCCAGCAGTGTGAAGAGGAACACTGAAGCTTTCTTT
TRBJ2-7 | TRBV20-1 | - | - | CSASGPIAEAREQYF | TGCAGTGCTAGTGGCCCGATAGCGGAGGCTAGGGAGCAGTACTTC
TRBJ2-7 | TRBV4-2 | TRBD2 | - | CASSHLAGGYEQYF | TGTGCCAGCAGCCATCTAGCGGGAGGTTACGAGCAGTACTTC
TRBJ1-5 | TRBV7-2 | - | - | CASAGAENQPQHF | TGTGCCAGCGCTGGGGCAGAGAATCAGCCCCAGCATTTT
TRBJ2-7 | TRBV3-1 | - | - | CASSQVGTYYAYEQYF | TGTGCCAGCAGCCAGGTCGGGACTTACTACGCCTACGAGCAGTACTTC
TRBJ2-1 | TRBV28 | - | - | CASSPQFGGLINEQFF | TGTGCCAGCAGTCCTCAGTTCGGCGGGCTCATAAATGAGCAGTTCTTC
TRBJ2-5 | TRBV5-8 | - | - | CASTYLGATPGETQYF | TGTGCCAGCACCTACTTAGGGGCGACCCCGGGAGAGACCCAGTACTTC
TRBJ1-5 | TRBV9 | - | - | CASSLRAENQPQHF | TGTGCCAGCAGCCTCCGGGCAGAGAATCAGCCCCAGCATTTT
TRBJ1-2 | TRBV15 | - | - | CATSRETGPTYGYTF | TGTGCCACCAGCAGAGAGACAGGTCCCACCTATGGCTACACCTTC
TRBJ2-1 | TRBV29-1 | TRBD2 | - | CSSRGDGYNEQFF | TGCAGCAGCCGGGGGGATGGATACAATGAGCAGTTCTTC
TRBJ2-7 | TRBV7-9 | TRBD2 | once | CASSRAGLASSYEQYF | TGTGCCAGCAGCAGGGCCGGACTAGCCAGCTCCTACGAGCAGTACTTC
TRBJ2-7 | TRBV3-1 | - | - | CASSQDWDEQYF | TGTGCCAGCAGCCAAGATTGGGACGAGCAGTACTTC
TRBJ1-2 | TRBV7-8 | - | - | CASSAQGYDGYTF | TGTGCCAGCAGCGCGCAGGGGTACGATGGCTACACCTTC
TRBJ1-5 | TRBV30 | - | - | CAWNPGLFADSNQPQHF | TGTGCCTGGAATCCTGGTCTTTTTGCAGATAGCAATCAGCCCCAGCATTTT